Below, 6 T cell receptor beta chains from the same sample are listed, as sequenced in a study of blood T cell repertoires in COVID-19. Repertoires were generated with immunoSEQ multiplex PCR, while TCRdb's copy carries only in-frame clones and drops some. The repertoire holds 150,000 or so clones, 86% seen once, with roughly 0.99% in the top ten. The specimen sequenced was peripheral blood. All receptors derive from a young man with acute or convalescent COVID-19.

The chain combines TRBV20-1 with TRBJ2-5; D uncertain. V was cut by 6 bases and J by 2 bases, with 7 bases left in between. Germline CDR1 reads DFQATT; CDR2 reads SNEGSKA (reference sequence). The CDR3 has 11 amino acids. CDR3 DNA sequence: TGCAGTGCGGCTAGGCAAGAGACCCAGTACTTC. Its translation is CSAARQETQYF.

V and J are TRBV6-1 and TRBJ1-2; D is unclear. Trimming pared 4 bases from V and 2 bases from J, leaving 14 bases between. The CDR3 has 15 amino acids. The germline V gene has CDR1 MNHNS and CDR2 SASEGT. The CDR3 DNA reads TGTGCCAGCAGTGCAGCAGTAGGAGGGAACTATGGCTACACCTTC. Translated: CASSAAVGGNYGYTF.

This chain links TRBV2 with TRBJ1-5; D gene unclear. This CDR3 is built from 14 residues. Trimming shortened V by 8 bases and J by 1 base, and 12 bases separated the two germline ends. Germline-derived CDR1 and CDR2 are SNHLY and FYNNEI. CDR3 in DNA: TGTGCCAGCGACGCAGGTATAAGCAATCAGCCCCAGCATTTT. This translates into CASDAGISNQPQHF.

The J gene is TRBJ2-7, the V gene TRBV5-1; TRBD2 matches 8 bases. The V and J ends lost 2 bases and 5 bases, in that order; junction bases with no gene match: 6. Germline lookup yields CDR1 SGHRS and CDR2 YFSETQ. This CDR3 contains 14 residues. This CDR3 reads CASSLAGAPDEQYV. CDR3 in DNA: TGCGCCAGCAGCTTAGCGGGGGCCCCGGACGAGCAGTACGTC.

The chain combines TRBV28 with TRBJ1-1; 9 nucleotides align to TRBD1. Germline V CDR1 and CDR2: MDHEN, SYDVKM. V lost 5 bases, J lost 4 bases, and 5 bases stayed unmatched. The CDR3 spans 14 residues. In DNA form, the CDR3 reads TGTGCCAGCAGTCCAGGGACAGGGCTCACTGAAGCTTTCTTT. Encoded protein: CASSPGTGLTEAFF.

The chain joins TRBV4-1 to TRBJ2-3; 11 bases agree with TRBD2. CDR3 size: 17 residues. V was pared by 2 bases and J by 2 bases, with 6 bases of the junction left unmatched. Per the germline V gene, CDR1 is MGHRA and CDR2 is YSYEKL. CDR3 in DNA: TGCGCCAGCAGCCAATCCGCTAGCGGGGGGTTCACAGATACGCAGTATTTT. Protein sequence: CASSQSASGGFTDTQYF.